Sequencing of this TCR beta chain was carried out in a study of CD8+CD57+ T cells in acquired aplastic anemia. Findings of the study overall: Patients versus controls showed no significant CD8+ Simpson's diversity difference.

The J segment lost 1 base and the V segment lost 6 bases, leaving 4 bases of the junction unmatched. This CDR3 region has 15 residues. Germline-derived CDR1 and CDR2 are LNHDA and SQIVND (reference sequence). As concerns this clonotype: The antigen remains unidentified.

Profiles of TCR beta VDJ and CDR3 were generated from a genomic DNA template. Each CDR3 protein gets one entry after TCRdb re-called the reads with MiXCR. The top ten clones hold roughly 1.1% of a sample with under 250,000 distinct CDR3 sequences, 34% of them seen once. V usage is TRBV19 and J usage is TRBJ2-5, with TRBD2 matching 11 bases. This clonotype was sampled from a human donor in good health, serving as a control. The sample taken for sequencing was sorted CD4+, CD8+, or CD8+CD57+ T cells (not recorded which) from PBMCs. The CDR3, as DNA: TGTGCCAGTAGAGCTAGCGGGGGGTCCCAAGAGACCCAGTACTTC. Its protein is CASRASGGSQETQYF.